Listed here are 32 T cell receptor beta chains from one sample, sequenced in a study of blood T cells in healthy people across ages. The use of a sample-barcoded 5' primer and a J-beta primer mix characterized a second PCR of roughly 6 to 12 cycles. Each CDR3 protein is one row after TCRdb ran MiXCR on the 5' RACE reads. The repertoire consists of roughly 800,000 distinct CDR3 sequences, with 20% to 25% occurring once and the leading ten covering more than 3%. These data were also filed under a second study, of T cells of mothers and their children.

The sequencing input was blood. Receptors originate from a boy between 10 and 17 years old in good health.

This chain connects TRBV6-6 to TRBJ2-5; D remains ambiguous. The end of the DNA aligns better with TRBJ2-7, so the J call may be wrong. This CDR3 has 14 amino acids. Germline assignment: CDR1 MNHNY and CDR2 SVGAGI (reference sequence). The CDR3 DNA reads TGTGCCAGCAGTTACGAGGAAGGCGGCTACGAGCAGTACTTC. Residues: CASSYEEGGYEQYF.

This clonotype was found a few times. V is TRBV7-9 and J is TRBJ2-7, with 9 nucleotides matching TRBD2. Trimming took 2 bases from V and 2 from J; bases not matched to a gene: 10. CDR3 length: 17 amino acids. Germline CDR1 SEHNR, CDR2 FQNEAQ (reference sequence). CDR3 sequence: CASSLPPLAGDAYEQYF. For the CDR3, the DNA is TGTGCCAGCAGCTTACCGCCGTTAGCGGGAGACGCCTACGAGCAGTACTTC.

This clonotype appeared many times. The chain couples TRBV29-1 to TRBJ2-1; D call uncertain. Germline CDR1 and CDR2: SQVTM and ANQGSEA. Trimming shortened V by 2 bases and J by 1 base, and 9 bases separated the two germline ends. The CDR3 runs to 14 residues. CDR3 in amino acids: CSVESIRSYNEQFF. The CDR3, as DNA: TGCAGCGTTGAATCGATCCGATCCTACAATGAGCAGTTCTTC.

The chain is built from TRBV4-2 and TRBJ2-7; no definite D call. Germline lookup yields CDR1 LGHNA and CDR2 YNFKEQ. The V end lost 4 bases, the J end lost 0 bases, and 16 bases lay between the germline ends. This CDR3 has 16 residues. In DNA form, the CDR3 reads TGTGCCAGCAGCCCTGTCTTAGGCCCGAGCTCCTACGAGCAGTACTTC. Translating gives CASSPVLGPSSYEQYF.

This clonotype appeared once. The genes are TRBV7-8 and TRBJ1-1; D is perhaps TRBD1 (5 bases). Germline CDR1 reads SGHVS; CDR2 reads FQNEAQ. V lost 0 bases and J 3 bases, leaving 23 bases between the germline ends. The CDR3 extends over 19 amino acids. The CDR3 sequence is CASSLAYTGKGSRDTEAFF. The CDR3 DNA reads TGTGCCAGCAGCTTAGCGTATACGGGGAAAGGGTCCAGGGACACTGAAGCTTTCTTT.

This clonotype was seen only a few times. The chain links TRBV12-3 or TRBV12-4 to TRBJ1-4; D might be TRBD1 (5 bases). Trimming removed 0 bases from V and 5 bases from J, with 13 bases in between. This CDR3 comprises 16 residues. CDR3 sequence reads: CASSLAMQGWNEKLFF. In DNA, the CDR3 is TGTGCCAGCAGTTTAGCGATGCAGGGATGGAATGAAAAACTGTTTTTT.

The chain joins TRBV27 to TRBJ2-1, with a possible D match to TRBD2 (6 bases). Per germline, CDR1 MNHEY and CDR2 SMNVEV (reference sequence). Trimming shortened V by 1 base and J by 3 bases, and 13 bases separated the two germline ends. CDR3 length: 16 residues. As DNA, the CDR3 is TGTGCCAGCAGTTTATTTGACGCCGGGGGCTACAATGAGCAGTTCTTC. This sequence encodes CASSLFDAGGYNEQFF.

CDR3 region: CASTNQIPSGETQYF. Written as DNA, the CDR3 is TGTGCCAGCACCAATCAGATACCAAGTGGGGAGACCCAGTACTTC. The chain has TRBV5-6 and TRBJ2-5; D is unresolved. Trimming shortened V by 6 bases and J by 5 bases, and 20 bases separated the two germline ends. The germline V gene encodes CDR1 SGHDT and CDR2 YYEEEE. CDR3 length: 15 amino acids. Full variable domain (rest looked up from reference TRBV5-6 and TRBJ2-5): DAGVTQSPTHLIKTRGQQVTLRCSPKSGHDTVSWYQQALGQGPQFIFQYYEEEERQRGNFPDRFSGHQFPNYSSELNVNALLLGDSALYLCASTNQIPSGETQYFGPGTRLLVL.

The V call is TRBV7-2, the J call TRBJ1-5; 7 bases match TRBD1. The junction had 7 bases not matched to a gene; V was cut back by 5 bases and J by 6 bases. The CDR3 is made up of 14 amino acids. Looked up from germline, CDR1 is SGHTA and CDR2 is FQGNSA. CDR3 residues: CASSRNTGVQPQHF. For the CDR3, the DNA is TGTGCCAGCAGCCGAAATACAGGGGTTCAGCCCCAGCATTTT. The full variable domain, rest sourced from reference TRBV7-2 and TRBJ1-5, is GAGVSQSPSNKVTEKGKDVELRCDPISGHTALYWYRQSLGQGLEFLIYFQGNSAPDKSGLPSDRFSAERTGGSVSTLTIQRTQQEDSAVYLCASSRNTGVQPQHFGDGTRLSIL.

This clonotype was picked up a small number of times. This rearrangement joins TRBV24-1 to TRBJ2-7, with D possibly matching TRBD2 (5 bases). Germline CDR1 reads KGHDR; CDR2 reads SFDVKD. CDR3 size: 13 residues. The V and J ends lost 7 bases and 1 base respectively, with 10 bases between them. CDR3 sequence reads: CATSAGESYEQYF. CDR3 in DNA: TGTGCCACCAGCGCCGGGGAGTCCTACGAGCAGTACTTC.

CDR3 DNA: TGTGCCAGCAGTGAATCTACAGGGACCCACAATGAGCAGTTCTTC. It specifies CASSESTGTHNEQFF. This chain links TRBV25-1 with TRBJ2-1; tentative D call: TRBD1 (6 bases). The V end was cut by 1 base, the J end by 5 bases, with 12 bases between. Germline CDR1 is MGHDK and CDR2 is SYGVNS. CDR3 size: 15 residues.

This rearrangement joins TRBV15 to TRBJ2-5, with D possibly being TRBD1 or TRBD2 (6 bases each). TRBJ2-7 explains the end of the DNA better; the J call may be wrong. The germline V gene encodes CDR1 LNHNV and CDR2 YYDKDF (reference sequence). This CDR3 is built from 17 residues. The CDR3 here is CATSRGGFGGGTYEQYF. The CDR3, as DNA: TGTGCCACCAGCAGAGGGGGTTTTGGAGGGGGTACGTACGAGCAGTACTTC.

V and J are TRBV2 and TRBJ2-4; 14 bases align to TRBD2. The trim removed 0 bases at V and 1 base at J, leaving 2 bases unmatched. CDR3 length equals 18 residues. Germline assignment: CDR1 SNHLY and CDR2 FYNNEI. The CDR3 DNA reads TGTGCCAGCAGTGAAGCGACTAGCGGGAGGGAGGCCAAAAACATTCAGTACTTC. The encoded protein is CASSEATSGREAKNIQYF.

The chain joins TRBV24-1 to TRBJ2-5; 8 bases fit TRBD2. The germline CDR1 and CDR2 sequences are KGHDR and SFDVKD. The CDR3 spans 15 residues. J lost 4 bases, V lost 2 bases, and 5 bases had no gene match. The CDR3 region has the DNA TGTGCCACCAGTGATTACGCGGGGGGAATAGAGACCCAGTACTTC. It encodes CATSDYAGGIETQYF.

This clonotype was seen repeatedly, ten times or more. The chain links TRBV5-1 to TRBJ1-1; possible D gene TRBD1, 6 bases. Germline V gene data show CDR1 as SGHRS and CDR2 as YFSETQ. V gave up 4 bases and J gave up 1 base, with 8 bases separating them. This CDR3 comprises 13 residues. CDR3 residues: CASSRGGNTEAFF. The CDR3 nucleotides are TGCGCCAGCAGCAGGGGGGGGAACACTGAAGCTTTCTTT.

The chain uses TRBV14 and TRBJ1-2; D is possibly TRBD1 (6 bases). V lost 2 bases and J lost 8, with 9 bases in between. In germline, CDR1 is SGHDN, CDR2 FVKESK. This CDR3 has 12 amino acids. The CDR3 region has the DNA TGTGCCAGCAGCCAACAGGGGATAGGCTACACCTTC. Encoded protein: CASSQQGIGYTF.

This clonotype was observed a handful of times. The gene calls are TRBV23-1 and TRBJ2-7, with D perhaps TRBD1 (6 bases). TRBV23-1 is treated as an ORF (open reading frame) with a function not yet certain. This CDR3 has 17 amino acids. The V gene lost 2 bases and the J gene lost 0 bases, with 17 bases spanning the gap. The CDR3 reads CASSQLRGWGRSYEQYF. The CDR3 DNA sequence: TGCGCCAGCAGTCAACTTCGGGGCTGGGGGCGCTCCTACGAGCAGTACTTC.

This clonotype was observed a handful of times. V is TRBV7-9 and J is TRBJ1-1, with D maybe TRBD1 (5 bases). CDR3 length equals 13 residues. Trimming removed 8 bases at V and 5 bases at J, with 15 bases between. Germline CDR1 is SEHNR and CDR2 is FQNEAQ (reference sequence). CDR3 sequence reads: CASGNGGGTEAFF. CDR3 bases: TGTGCCAGCGGAAACGGGGGAGGTACTGAAGCTTTCTTT.

This chain connects TRBV10-3 to TRBJ2-3; tentatively, D is TRBD2 (5 bases). V lost 6 bases and J 6 bases, leaving 16 bases between the germline ends. The CDR3 sequence is 14 residues long. CDR1 is ENHRY and CDR2 is SYGVKD in the germline V gene. Written as DNA, the CDR3 is TGTGCCATCAGGGTCTCTGCGGGCTTCGATACGCAGTATTTT. Amino acids: CAIRVSAGFDTQYF.

This sequence joins TRBV4-1 and TRBJ1-5; TRBD1 is a possible D gene (5 bases). The CDR3 spans 16 residues. Per the germline V gene, CDR1 is MGHRA and CDR2 is YSYEKL. Trimming took off 4 bases at V and 3 bases at J, with 16 bases between the two ends. Here the CDR3 reads CASSPRVGPINQPQHF. CDR3 in DNA: TGCGCCAGCAGCCCCCGGGTGGGACCTATCAATCAGCCCCAGCATTTT.

The rearrangement joins TRBV2 to TRBJ2-7, with 7 bases that match TRBD1. V was pared by 6 bases and J by 1 base, with 9 bases of the junction left unmatched. Germline CDR1 and CDR2: SNHLY and FYNNEI. This CDR3 spans 15 amino acids. CDR3 bases: TGTGCCAGCAGGGACCGACAGGGCGGGTCCTACGAGCAGTACTTC. Its translation: CASRDRQGGSYEQYF.

This clonotype was detected ten times or more. This sequence joins TRBV6-5 and TRBJ2-7; 7 nucleotides line up with TRBD1. V lost 6 bases to trimming and J lost 0 bases; unmatched junction nucleotides: 5. The CDR3 loop spans 14 amino acids. Germline lookup yields CDR1 MNHEY and CDR2 SVGAGI. CDR3 bases: TGTGCCAGCAGCTTCCGGGACAGCTCCTACGAGCAGTACTTC. Translated: CASSFRDSSYEQYF.

This clonotype was detected only a few times. The genes are TRBV6-5 and TRBJ2-7; 9 positions agree with TRBD1. CDR3 length: 13 residues. V shed 7 bases and J 5 bases; nucleotides not matched to a gene: 6. Looked up from germline, CDR1 is MNHEY and CDR2 is SVGAGI. The CDR3 sequence: CASTAGTGHEQYF. Written as DNA, the CDR3 is TGTGCCAGCACCGCAGGGACAGGGCACGAGCAGTACTTC.

The chain uses TRBV7-2 and TRBJ1-2; no definite D call. The germline V gene encodes CDR1 SGHTA and CDR2 FQGNSA. This CDR3 spans 12 amino acids. Deletions cut 1 base from V and 8 bases from J, with 8 bases between. The CDR3 loop is CASSLGLRGYTF. The CDR3 nucleotides are TGTGCCAGCAGCTTAGGGCTAAGAGGCTACACCTTC.

The CDR3 sequence is CASTGPPGGYTF. The CDR3 region has the DNA TGTGCCAGCACAGGTCCCCCGGGGGGCTACACCTTC. The chain has TRBV6-5 and TRBJ1-2; unclear D gene. Trimming took off 7 bases at V and 8 bases at J, with 14 bases between the two ends. Germline assignment: CDR1 MNHEY and CDR2 SVGAGI. CDR3 length: 12 amino acids.

This clonotype was detected a few times. V usage is TRBV12-3 or TRBV12-4 and J usage is TRBJ2-5; no clear D. The tail of the sequence fits TRBJ2-1 better, so the J call may be wrong. This CDR3 spans 15 amino acids. The CDR3 nucleotides read TGTGCCAGCAGTTTAACCATCTCATCCTACAATGAGCAGTTCTTC. It yields the protein CASSLTISSYNEQFF.

V gene TRBV4-1 combines with J gene TRBJ2-7; possible D gene TRBD1, 5 bases. Trimming took off 3 bases at V and 0 bases at J, with 12 bases between the two ends. Germline CDR1 and CDR2: MGHRA and YSYEKL. The CDR3 covers 15 residues. CDR3 nucleotides: TGCGCCAGCAGCCAGGTGGACAACCCCTCCTACGAGCAGTACTTC. Protein sequence: CASSQVDNPSYEQYF.

The chain joins TRBV6-5 to TRBJ2-7, with 8 bases lining up with TRBD1. Germline V lookup: CDR1 MNHEY, CDR2 SVGAGI. This CDR3 comprises 14 residues. With 7 bases clipped from V and 2 bases from J, the junction kept 7 bases outside the gene matches. CDR3 loop: CASNADRDPYEQYF. The CDR3 DNA is TGTGCCAGCAACGCGGACAGGGACCCCTACGAGCAGTACTTC.

This clonotype was seen more than once but under ten times. J is TRBJ2-5 and V is TRBV20-1, with unresolved D. Germline V gene data show CDR1 as DFQATT and CDR2 as SNEGSKA (reference sequence). The CDR3 length is 12 residues. V shed 1 base and J shed 4 bases, with 7 bases lying between them. This CDR3 reads CSARVSGETQYF. The CDR3, as DNA: TGCAGTGCTAGAGTGAGTGGAGAGACCCAGTACTTC.

V usage is TRBV7-6 and J usage is TRBJ2-1; 13 bases are a match to TRBD2. CDR1 and CDR2 from the germline V gene are SGHVS and FNYEAQ. J lost 4 bases, V lost 2 bases, and 2 bases had no gene match. This CDR3 is 16 amino acids long. CDR3 amino acids: CASSLRLAGGYNEQFF. For the CDR3, the DNA is TGTGCCAGCAGCTTAAGACTAGCGGGGGGATACAATGAGCAGTTCTTC. The whole variable domain, filled in from reference TRBV7-6 and TRBJ2-1, reads GAGVSQSPRYKVTKRGQDVALRCDPISGHVSLYWYRQALGQGPEFLTYFNYEAQQDKSGLPNDRFSAERPEGSISTLTIQRTEQRDSAMYRCASSLRLAGGYNEQFFGPGTRLTVL.

This clonotype was recorded a few times. The gene calls are TRBV10-3 and TRBJ2-5; TRBD2 aligns across 7 bases. The DNA end is a closer match to TRBJ2-7, so the J assignment may be wrong. This CDR3 spans 14 amino acids. CDR1 and CDR2 from the germline V gene are ENHRY and SYGVKD. CDR3 nucleotide sequence: TGTGCCATCAGTGAAATGGGGGGGTGGGGCGAGCAGTACTTC. Encoded protein: CAISEMGGWGEQYF.

This clonotype was detected a few times. This chain connects TRBV11-2 to TRBJ1-2, with D hard to call. The CDR3 length is 16 residues. Germline CDR1 is SGHAT and CDR2 is FQNNGV. Between the trimmed V and J ends, which lost 5 bases and 8 bases, there was a span of 24 bases. The CDR3 coding sequence is TGTGCCAGCAGCCACCCAAGAGGCGGGGTAATAAGAGGCTACACCTTC. This encodes CASSHPRGGVIRGYTF.